The 32 T cell receptor beta chains below come from one sample, sequenced in a study of T cells in Graves' hyperthyroidism and ophthalmopathy. Amplification targeted TCR beta CDR3 regions from RNA transcripts. The TCR CDR3 was amplified in a first-round RT-PCR using the HTBI primer set. TCRdb ran MiXCR on the multiplex PCR reads and lists one entry per CDR3 protein. The table has approximately 590,000 distinct CDR3 sequences, 46% seen once; the top ten hold 8.2%. The source material was peripheral blood or thyroid tissue (not recorded which). All receptors derive from a woman between 18 and 29 years old with Graves' hyperthyroidism.

The chain combines TRBV11-2 with TRBJ1-2; unclear D gene. The CDR3 totals 14 residues. The germline V and J ends were trimmed by 2 bases and 7 bases, with 14 bases remaining between them. CDR1 SGHAT and CDR2 FQNNGV come from the germline V gene. CDR3: CASSLYAGDCGYTF. The CDR3 region has the DNA TGTGCCAGCAGCTTATATGCGGGAGACTGTGGCTACACCTTC. The full variable domain, completed using reference TRBV11-2 and TRBJ1-2, is EAGVAQSPRYKIIEKRQSVAFWCNPISGHATLYWYQQILGQGPKLLIQFQNNGVVDDSQLPKDRFSAERLKGVDSTLKIQPAKLEDSAVYLCASSLYAGDCGYTFGSGTRLTVV.

The chain links TRBV12-3 or TRBV12-4 to TRBJ1-1; D perhaps matches TRBD1 (5 bases). The CDR3 extends over 12 amino acids. V was clipped by 10 bases and J by 5 bases, with 14 bases between them. The CDR3 reads CAIGAGGTEAFF. In DNA, the CDR3 is TGTGCCATCGGGGCCGGTGGTACTGAAGCTTTCTTT.

V usage is TRBV9 and J usage is TRBJ1-6; 9 bases line up with TRBD1. The CDR3 has 14 residues. CDR1 SGDLS and CDR2 YYNGEE come from the germline V gene. J lost 10 bases, V lost 3 bases, and 5 bases had no gene match. The CDR3 DNA reads as TGTGCCAGCAGCGCGGACAGGGGCGGGTCACCCCTCCACTTT. This sequence encodes CASSADRGGSPLHF.

V usage is TRBV6-5 and J usage is TRBJ2-5, with D maybe TRBD1 (6 bases). Between the trimmed V and J ends, which lost 3 bases and 1 base, there was a span of 9 bases. The CDR3 has 14 residues. The germline CDR1 and CDR2 sequences are MNHEY and SVGAGI. The CDR3 DNA follows: TGTGCCAGCAGTTATGGGACATCCCAAGAGACCCAGTACTTC. This encodes CASSYGTSQETQYF.

This clonotype was found a few times. This sequence joins TRBV19 and TRBJ2-7; no clear D. V was clipped by 7 bases and J by 0 bases, with 7 bases between them. The CDR3 contains 12 residues. Germline lookup yields CDR1 LNHDA and CDR2 SQIVND (reference sequence). CDR3 DNA sequence: TGTGCCAGTACTGACACCTCCTACGAGCAGTACTTC. As protein: CASTDTSYEQYF.

This clonotype was seen a handful of times. V gene TRBV5-4 combines with J gene TRBJ2-5; D is perhaps TRBD1 (5 bases). Trimming pared 0 bases from V and 4 bases from J, leaving 7 bases between. Germline lookup yields CDR1 SGHNT and CDR2 YYREEE (reference sequence). The CDR3 totals 13 residues. The CDR3 region has the DNA TGTGCCAGCAGCTTGGACAGGTCAGAGACCCAGTACTTC. This gives the protein CASSLDRSETQYF.

The chain combines TRBV24-1 with TRBJ2-2, with 9 positions matching TRBD1. The CDR3 is made up of 16 amino acids. Germline V gene sequence: CDR1 KGHDR, CDR2 SFDVKD. The junction had 7 bases not matched to a gene; V was cut back by 2 bases and J by 7 bases. CDR3 in DNA: TGTGCCACCAGTGATTCCGACAGGGGGTTAGGCGGGGAGCTGTTTTTT. Translation: CATSDSDRGLGGELFF.

This clonotype was detected ten times or more. The gene calls are TRBV29-1 and TRBJ1-1; D not certain. The CDR3 totals 12 residues. Germline V CDR1 and CDR2: SQVTM, ANQGSEA. Trimming removed 0 bases from V and 1 base from J, with 3 bases in between. This CDR3 is CSVEDANTEAFF. CDR3 coding DNA: TGCAGCGTTGAAGACGCGAACACTGAAGCTTTCTTT. Full variable domain (missing parts from reference TRBV29-1 and TRBJ1-1): SAVISQKPSRDICQRGTSLTIQCQVDSQVTMMFWYRQQPGQSLTLIATANQGSEATYESGFVIDKFPISRPNLTFSTLTVSNMSPEDSSIYLCSVEDANTEAFFGQGTRLTVV.

This clonotype was seen more than once but under ten times. The rearrangement links TRBV10-2 to TRBJ2-5, with 7 bases that match TRBD2. V was clipped by 3 bases and J by 5 bases; unmatched bases: 6. The germline CDR1 and CDR2 sequences are WSHSY and SAAADI. The CDR3 loop spans 14 amino acids. The CDR3 loop is CASSETSVGETQYF. CDR3 coding DNA: TGCGCCAGCAGTGAAACTAGCGTCGGGGAGACCCAGTACTTC.

Only a few counts were recorded for this clonotype. The rearrangement uses TRBV5-1 and TRBJ1-1, with a tentative D call TRBD1 (5 bases). The CDR3 covers 13 residues. The germline gives CDR1 SGHRS, CDR2 YFSETQ. The germline V and J ends were trimmed by 0 bases and 4 bases, with 7 bases remaining between them. The CDR3, as DNA: TGCGCCAGCAGCTTGGGACAGACCACTGAAGCTTTCTTT. Translation gives CASSLGQTTEAFF.

The chain is built from TRBV20-1 and TRBJ1-4; D is unresolved. Trimming removed 2 bases from V and 2 bases from J, with 9 bases in between. Germline CDR1 DFQATT, CDR2 SNEGSKA (reference sequence). The CDR3 has 14 residues. Here the CDR3 DNA reads TGCAGTGCTAGACAGTGGGCGACTAATGAAAAACTGTTTTTT. This encodes CSARQWATNEKLFF.

This clonotype was found once. Since a much larger clone is just one base distant, this may be a read error. The gene calls are TRBV24-1 and TRBJ1-2, with 8 bases matching TRBD1. CDR1 is KGHDR and CDR2 is SFDVKD in the germline V gene. V shed 6 bases, J shed 3 bases, and the junction held 5 bases outside the gene matches. The CDR3 is made up of 14 amino acids. The CDR3: CATSFPDRDYGYTF. The CDR3, as DNA: TGTGCCACCAGTTTTCCGGACAGGGACTATGGCTACACCTTC.

This clonotype has at least ten counts. This chain connects TRBV29-1 to TRBJ1-5; D perhaps matches TRBD1 (5 bases). The length of the CDR3 is 14 residues. From germline, CDR1 is SQVTM and CDR2 ANQGSEA. Trimming removed 6 bases from V and 1 base from J, with 13 bases in between. The CDR3 region has the DNA TGCAGCGTGGGTGGGACGGGAAGCAATCAGCCCCAGCATTTT. It specifies CSVGGTGSNQPQHF.

The chain links TRBV19 to TRBJ1-1; D not certain. The CDR3 length is 12 residues. Trimming took off 8 bases at V and 3 bases at J, with 10 bases between the two ends. The germline CDR1 and CDR2 sequences are LNHDA and SQIVND (reference sequence). The CDR3 nucleotides are TGTGCCAGTGGAGGCACGGACACTGAAGCTTTCTTT. Amino acids: CASGGTDTEAFF.

The chain links TRBV15 to TRBJ2-7, with TRBD1 matching 7 bases. Unmatched junction bases numbered 10, after V lost 8 bases and J lost 0 bases. Germline assignment: CDR1 LNHNV and CDR2 YYDKDF (reference sequence). CDR3 length: 15 residues. CDR3 sequence reads: CATGTLTGSSYEQYF. The CDR3 nucleotides are TGTGCCACCGGCACACTGACAGGGAGCTCCTACGAGCAGTACTTC.

The V call is TRBV15, the J call TRBJ1-4, with a weak D call TRBD1 (6 bases). V was trimmed by 0 bases and J by 0 bases, leaving 11 bases between them. Looked up from germline, CDR1 is LNHNV and CDR2 is YYDKDF (reference sequence). This CDR3 is 17 amino acids long. The CDR3 is CATSRDPKGATNEKLFF. CDR3 coding DNA: TGTGCCACCAGCAGAGATCCGAAGGGGGCAACTAATGAAAAACTGTTTTTT.

This clonotype has just a few counts. The DNA for the CDR3 is TGCAGTGTGACTAGCGGGAGGTTCTCCTACGAGCAGTACTTC. Its protein product is CSVTSGRFSYEQYF. The chain has TRBV29-1 and TRBJ2-7, with TRBD2 matching 13 bases. The germline V gene encodes CDR1 SQVTM and CDR2 ANQGSEA. This CDR3 has 14 amino acids.

The genes are TRBV25-1 and TRBJ2-5; D possibly corresponds to TRBD1 (5 bases). The CDR3 is made up of 12 amino acids. The V gene lost 1 base and the J gene lost 11 bases, with 11 bases spanning the gap. Germline values: CDR1 MGHDK, CDR2 SYGVNS. In DNA form, the CDR3 reads TGTGCCAGCAGTGAATTTCCGCCAGGGCAGTACTTC. It translates to CASSEFPPGQYF. The whole variable domain, filled in from reference TRBV25-1 and TRBJ2-5, reads EADIYQTPRYLVIGTGKKITLECSQTMGHDKMYWYQQDPGMELHLIHYSYGVNSTEKGDLSSESTVSRIRTEHFPLTLESARPSHTSQYLCASSEFPPGQYFGPGTRLLVL.

The V gene is TRBV6-1, the J gene TRBJ1-1; possibly TRBD1 for D (6 bases). Per germline, CDR1 MNHNS and CDR2 SASEGT. Trimming removed 6 bases at V and 4 bases at J, with 18 bases between. The CDR3 length is 15 residues. The CDR3 is CASSDLSRGATEAFF. CDR3 nucleotide sequence: TGTGCCAGCAGCGATCTTTCCAGGGGTGCCACTGAAGCTTTCTTT.

This clonotype has more than one count but fewer than ten. V gene TRBV5-1 combines with J gene TRBJ2-2; 8 nucleotides line up with TRBD1. CDR1 and CDR2 from the germline V gene are SGHRS and YFSETQ. V lost 4 bases, J lost 8 bases, and 4 bases stayed unmatched. This CDR3 has 13 amino acids. The CDR3 here is CASSATGAGELFF. Here the CDR3 DNA reads TGCGCCAGCAGCGCGACAGGGGCTGGGGAGCTGTTTTTT. The entire variable domain, with the rest obtained from reference TRBV5-1 and TRBJ2-2, is as follows: KAGVTQTPRYLIKTRGQQVTLSCSPISGHRSVSWYQQTPGQGLQFLFEYFSETQRNKGNFPGRFSGRQFSNSRSEMNVSTLELGDSALYLCASSATGAGELFFGEGSRLTVL.

This chain links TRBV10-3 with TRBJ2-7; 9 bases align to TRBD1. Per the germline V gene, CDR1 is ENHRY and CDR2 is SYGVKD. CDR3 length equals 14 residues. J gave up 1 base and V 10 bases, and 8 bases lay outside the gene matches. The CDR3 is CASVDRGGSYEQYF. The CDR3 coding sequence is TGTGCCAGCGTGGACAGGGGTGGTTCCTACGAGCAGTACTTC.

This clonotype was counted a single time. This chain joins TRBV12-5 and TRBJ1-2; 8 bases align to TRBD1. CDR1 is LGHNT, CDR2 FRNRAP, per germline. The CDR3 runs to 13 residues. Trimming removed 1 base from V and 8 bases from J; junction bases left unmatched: 3. CDR3: CASGLGTGGGYTF. As DNA, the CDR3 is TGTGCTAGTGGTTTGGGTACAGGGGGAGGCTACACCTTC.

The rearrangement uses TRBV10-1 and TRBJ2-7, with no clear D. CDR1 is WNHNN and CDR2 is SYGVQD in the germline V gene (reference sequence). The CDR3 has 13 residues. Trimming removed 4 bases at V and 1 base at J, with 8 bases between. The CDR3 here is CASSGSHSYEQYF. The CDR3 coding sequence is TGCGCCAGCAGTGGGTCCCATTCCTACGAGCAGTACTTC.

As concerns this clonotype: It is likely a read error, because the conserved phenylalanine at the end of the CDR3 is missing. Because the CDR3's place on the DNA is in doubt, the DNA is left out and the CDR3 is given as listed by TCRdb. The rearrangement links TRBV6-4 to TRBJ1-4; no DNA check was done on the table's D call, TRBD1. The CDR3 is made up of 9 amino acids, end residues included. Per the germline V gene, CDR1 is MRHNA and CDR2 is SNTAGT. CDR3 residues: CASSDSQGD.

This clonotype has a handful of counts. The chain couples TRBV15 to TRBJ1-5; TRBD1 is a possible D gene (5 bases). Looked up from germline, CDR1 is LNHNV and CDR2 is YYDKDF (reference sequence). With 10 bases removed from V and 5 bases from J, the gap between germline ends came to 15 bases. The CDR3 has 13 residues. The CDR3 bases are TGTGCCAGCAGTTCCCGACAGTATCAGCCCCAGCATTTT. Its protein is CASSSRQYQPQHF.

This clonotype was found many times. The chain employs TRBV10-3 and TRBJ2-7; 8 bases fit TRBD2. The V gene's germline CDR1 is ENHRY and CDR2 SYGVKD. V was pared by 4 bases and J by 3 bases, with 5 bases of the junction left unmatched. CDR3 length equals 14 residues. CDR3 amino acids: CAISGVAGFYEQYF. In DNA form, the CDR3 reads TGTGCCATCAGTGGGGTAGCGGGATTCTACGAGCAGTACTTC.

V and J are TRBV7-9 and TRBJ1-1; D might be TRBD1 (6 bases). CDR3 length: 15 amino acids. Trimming took off 6 bases at V and 0 bases at J, with 14 bases between the two ends. Germline assignment: CDR1 SEHNR and CDR2 FQNEAQ (reference sequence). The CDR3 DNA follows: TGTGCCAGCAGGCTGGAGGGGGAATTGAACACTGAAGCTTTCTTT. Its protein is CASRLEGELNTEAFF.

To note about this clonotype: Compared with germline, one end of the junction differs, possibly owing to a read error. The V gene is TRBV29-1, the J gene TRBJ2-2; the D gene could be TRBD1 or TRBD2 (6 bases each). This CDR3 spans 15 amino acids. CDR1 and CDR2 (germline): SQVTM, ANQGSEA. The CDR3 coding sequence is TGCAGCGCCGCCGAAGGAGGGGACAACACCGGGGAGCTGTTCTTT. Translated: CSAAEGGDNTGELFF.

With regard to this clonotype: Compared with germline, one end of the junction differs, possibly owing to a read error. The V gene is TRBV19, the J gene TRBJ1-1, with TRBD1 matching 9 bases. This CDR3 is 13 amino acids long. CDR1 is LNHDA and CDR2 is SQIVND in the germline V gene (reference sequence). CDR3: CASSPRTGESGSF. CDR3 in DNA: TGTGCCAGTAGTCCGCGGACAGGGGAAAGCGGCTCCTTT.

Concerning this clonotype itself: Its ends do not fully match the called genes, so a read error is possible. The V gene is TRBV7-8, the J gene TRBJ2-7, with TRBD2 as a possible D gene (5 bases). Germline loops: CDR1 SGHVS, CDR2 FQNEAQ. The CDR3 covers 16 residues. The CDR3 DNA reads TGCGCCAGCAGCCAGGAGGCCCGTCATGGTCCTCTCGAGCAGTACTTC. Translating it yields CASSQEARHGPLEQYF.

This clonotype was detected a few times. J is TRBJ2-7 and V is TRBV5-1, with D tentatively TRBD1 (5 bases). CDR3 length: 15 residues. The germline V gene has CDR1 SGHRS and CDR2 YFSETQ. Trimming left V 4 bases short and J 2 bases short, with 16 bases between. The CDR3 region has the DNA TGCGCCAGCAGCCTGGCTCAGCAAGGGGCCTACGAGCAGTACTTC. It translates to CASSLAQQGAYEQYF.

The V gene is TRBV6-5, the J gene TRBJ1-1, with D unresolved. Deletions cut 0 bases from V and 0 bases from J, with 14 bases between. There are 17 residues in the CDR3. CDR1 and CDR2 (germline): MNHEY, SVGAGI. This CDR3 is CASSYSMFPLLNTEAFF. For the CDR3, the DNA is TGTGCCAGCAGTTACTCGATGTTCCCCCTCCTGAACACTGAAGCTTTCTTT.